The 30 T cell receptor beta chains below were found in one sample sequenced in a study of T cell responses to AZD1222 COVID-19 vaccine. Some clones are missing from TCRdb's copy, which holds only in-frame ones; the method was immunoSEQ multiplex PCR. The sample records about 94,000 clones, around 89% being singletons. This specimen was peripheral blood, taken on day 0 of AZD1222 vaccination. The receptors stem from an adult in good health.

The V gene is TRBV2, the J gene TRBJ2-7, with 12 nucleotides matching TRBD1. With 8 bases clipped from V and 4 bases from J, the junction kept 6 bases outside the gene matches. CDR3 length: 14 residues. The germline CDR1 and CDR2 sequences are SNHLY and FYNNEI. The CDR3 spells CASGPGQGAYEQYF. The CDR3, as DNA: TGTGCCAGCGGCCCGGGACAGGGGGCTTACGAGCAGTACTTC.

The chain is built from TRBV27 and TRBJ1-1; 8 nucleotides align to TRBD1. This CDR3 spans 15 amino acids. The junction had 5 bases not matched to a gene; V was cut back by 1 base and J by 4 bases. The V gene's germline CDR1 is MNHEY and CDR2 SMNVEV (reference sequence). The CDR3 coding sequence is TGTGCCAGCAGTTTATGGGGACAGGCCAGCACTGAAGCTTTCTTT. This codes for CASSLWGQASTEAFF.

This clone showed up just a few times. This chain uses TRBV2 with TRBJ2-7; D possibly corresponds to TRBD1 (7 bases). This CDR3 has 12 residues. V was trimmed by 1 base and J by 12 bases, leaving 13 bases between them. Looked up from germline, CDR1 is SNHLY and CDR2 is FYNNEI. In nucleotides, the CDR3 is TGTGCCAGCAGTGAAGGGAGGGGGCGTCGGTACTTC. Protein product: CASSEGRGRRYF.

V usage is TRBV5-4 and J usage is TRBJ1-2; the match to TRBD1 covers 8 bases. V shed 5 bases and J 7 bases; nucleotides not matched to a gene: 4. Per the germline V gene, CDR1 is SGHNT and CDR2 is YYREEE (reference sequence). This CDR3 has 12 amino acids. DNA of the CDR3: TGTGCCAGCAGACCAGGGGGCTCTGGCTACACCTTC. Encoded protein: CASRPGGSGYTF.

The chain couples TRBV5-1 to TRBJ1-5; D not resolved. The CDR3 totals 13 residues. V was trimmed by 2 bases and J by 2 bases, leaving 5 bases between them. Germline V gives CDR1 SGHRS, CDR2 YFSETQ. The CDR3 DNA sequence: TGCGCCAGCAGCTTTGAGGGCAATCAGCCCCAGCATTTT. Translated, it gives CASSFEGNQPQHF.

The V gene is TRBV10-3, the J gene TRBJ1-1; 9 bases align to TRBD1. Germline V CDR1 and CDR2: ENHRY, SYGVKD. The CDR3 length is 13 residues. After removal of 3 bases from V and 7 bases from J, the junction contained 3 bases not matched to a gene. The CDR3 region has the DNA TGTGCCATCAGTGAACAGGGGGCCGGTGAAGCTTTCTTT. Translation gives CAISEQGAGEAFF.

This chain connects TRBV18 to TRBJ1-4; 7 bases line up with TRBD1. In germline, CDR1 is KGHSH, CDR2 LQKENI. This CDR3 spans 16 amino acids. The J segment lost 4 bases and the V segment lost 0 bases, leaving 5 bases of the junction unmatched. The CDR3 DNA is TGTGCCAGCTCACCACCCAACAGGGGAAGTAATGAAAAACTGTTTTTT. As protein: CASSPPNRGSNEKLFF.

The J gene is TRBJ1-1, the V gene TRBV5-1, with D possibly matching TRBD1 (6 bases). V was cut by 6 bases and J by 4 bases, with 13 bases left in between. Germline values: CDR1 SGHRS, CDR2 YFSETQ. The CDR3 totals 13 residues. CDR3 bases: TGCGCCAGCACCAGGGGAGACGGCACTGAAGCTTTCTTT. It translates to CASTRGDGTEAFF.

This chain uses TRBV6-5 with TRBJ1-1; D is undetermined. V lost 6 bases, J lost 0 bases, and 8 bases lay in between. In germline, CDR1 is MNHEY, CDR2 SVGAGI. This CDR3 contains 13 residues. CDR3 sequence: CASSPYVNTEAFF. The CDR3 DNA is TGTGCCAGCAGCCCGTACGTGAACACTGAAGCTTTCTTT.

The V and J genes are TRBV29-1 and TRBJ1-2; no firm D call. The CDR3 loop spans 11 amino acids. Germline V lookup: CDR1 SQVTM, CDR2 ANQGSEA. Trimming pared 6 bases from V and 0 bases from J, leaving 5 bases between. In DNA, the CDR3 is TGCAGCGTCGGTACTAACTATGGCTACACCTTC. Protein: CSVGTNYGYTF.

The chain combines TRBV11-2 with TRBJ2-3; 10 bases line up with TRBD2. Per germline, CDR1 SGHAT and CDR2 FQNNGV. This CDR3 contains 16 residues. Trimming took 3 bases from V and 3 from J; bases not matched to a gene: 6. In nucleotides, the CDR3 is TGTGCCAGCAGCTTTCCCAGCGGGGGGGCAACAGATACGCAGTATTTT. It specifies CASSFPSGGATDTQYF.

The chain joins TRBV2 to TRBJ2-5, with unresolved D. The CDR3 consists of 13 residues. The V gene's germline CDR1 is SNHLY and CDR2 FYNNEI. Trimming pared 8 bases from V and 1 base from J, leaving 11 bases between. This CDR3 is CASAQRAQETQYF. Written as DNA, the CDR3 is TGTGCCAGCGCGCAACGGGCCCAAGAGACCCAGTACTTC.

This CDR3 is CASSEALIYGYTF. CDR3 DNA sequence: TGTGCCAGCAGTGAAGCGCTGATCTATGGCTACACCTTC. The V gene is TRBV2, the J gene TRBJ1-2; D call uncertain. Trimming shortened V by 0 bases and J by 4 bases, and 6 bases separated the two germline ends. This CDR3 comprises 13 residues. The V gene's germline CDR1 is SNHLY and CDR2 FYNNEI. The full variable domain, completed using reference TRBV2 and TRBJ1-2, is EPEVTQTPSHQVTQMGQEVILRCVPISNHLYFYWYRQILGQKVEFLVSFYNNEISEKSEIFDDQFSVERPDGSNFTLKIRSTKLEDSAMYFCASSEALIYGYTFGSGTRLTVV.

Remarks on this clone: The same CDR3 is also encoded by other DNA sequences in this sample. The V gene is TRBV15, the J gene TRBJ1-4; 9 bases agree with TRBD1. The V and J ends lost 4 bases and 5 bases, in that order; junction bases with no gene match: 2. CDR1 and CDR2 (germline): LNHNV, YYDKDF (reference sequence). The CDR3 spans 14 residues. The CDR3, as DNA: TGTGCCACCAGCAAAGGACAGGGGAATGAAAAACTGTTTTTT. It specifies CATSKGQGNEKLFF.

The chain employs TRBV11-2 and TRBJ2-7, with D tentatively TRBD1 or TRBD2 (6 bases each). The CDR3 extends over 14 amino acids. V was clipped by 8 bases and J by 2 bases, with 16 bases between them. Germline CDR1 and CDR2: SGHAT and FQNNGV. This CDR3 reads CASLVGGIPYEQYF. The CDR3 DNA reads TGTGCCAGCCTGGTAGGGGGGATTCCCTACGAGCAGTACTTC.

V and J are TRBV5-1 and TRBJ1-6; unclear D gene. Between the trimmed V and J ends, which lost 0 bases and 7 bases, there was a span of 14 bases. Germline CDR1 SGHRS, CDR2 YFSETQ. This CDR3 comprises 16 residues. DNA for the CDR3: TGCGCCAGCAGCTTGGTCGGTTGGGAGCCGAATTCACCCCTCCACTTT. Residues: CASSLVGWEPNSPLHF.

This rearrangement joins TRBV19 to TRBJ2-2, with 10 bases aligning to TRBD1. From germline, CDR1 is LNHDA and CDR2 SQIVND (reference sequence). Losses at the gene ends were 11 bases for V and 2 bases for J; bases not matched to a gene: 14. The CDR3 covers 17 residues. DNA for the CDR3: TGTGCCTGCTTAACCGGAGGGACAGGGGATAACACCGGGGAGCTGTTTTTT. Its protein product is CACLTGGTGDNTGELFF.

The chain recombines TRBV5-3 with TRBJ1-5, with a tentative D call TRBD1 (5 bases). TRBV5-3 is assigned to the ORF class and has an uncertain function. Trimming cost V 5 bases and J 0 bases, with 12 bases left between them. The CDR3 has 15 amino acids. The DNA of the CDR3 is TGTGCCAGAAGTTTTGGGGGTTATAGCAATCAGCCCCAGCATTTT. Translation: CARSFGGYSNQPQHF.

The chain has TRBV5-1 and TRBJ1-2; 7 nucleotides agree with TRBD1. The V gene end was trimmed by 5 bases and the J gene end by 4 bases; junction bases not matched to a gene: 2. The CDR3 has 12 amino acids. From germline, CDR1 is SGHRS and CDR2 YFSETQ. The CDR3 sequence is CASRQGSYGYTF. DNA for the CDR3: TGCGCCAGCAGACAGGGGTCCTATGGCTACACCTTC.

The genes are TRBV4-3 and TRBJ1-2; tentative D call: TRBD1 (5 bases). The CDR3 is 14 amino acids. Trimming pared 3 bases from V and 4 bases from J, leaving 12 bases between. The germline V gene encodes CDR1 LGHNA and CDR2 YSLEER. Here the CDR3 reads CASSQRDAIYGYTF. CDR3 DNA sequence: TGCGCCAGCAGCCAGAGGGACGCTATCTATGGCTACACCTTC.

The V and J genes are TRBV10-3 and TRBJ2-2; the match to TRBD2 covers 9 bases. With 2 bases clipped from V and 1 base from J, the junction kept 17 bases outside the gene matches. CDR3 size: 21 residues. Per the germline V gene, CDR1 is ENHRY and CDR2 is SYGVKD. Written as DNA, the CDR3 is TGTGCCATCAGTGAGGACGTTGCGGGGGGGCTCGTATTAGGGAACACCGGGGAGCTGTTTTTT. It encodes CAISEDVAGGLVLGNTGELFF.

The gene calls are TRBV9 and TRBJ2-5; a possible D gene is TRBD2 (5 bases). The germline gives CDR1 SGDLS, CDR2 YYNGEE. V lost 0 bases to trimming and J lost 4 bases, with 19 bases between them. CDR3 length: 17 residues. CDR3 bases: TGTGCCAGCAGCGTAGCTCCCCATCGGGGTGCCGGAGAGACCCAGTACTTC. Amino acid sequence: CASSVAPHRGAGETQYF.

CDR3 amino acids: CASSSPTGVEETQYF. CDR3 bases: TGTGCCAGCAGCTCGCCCACAGGGGTCGAGGAGACCCAGTACTTC. V and J are TRBV5-4 and TRBJ2-5; 7 nucleotides line up with TRBD1. This CDR3 region has 15 residues. J gave up 5 bases and V 3 bases, and 10 bases lay outside the gene matches. Germline lookup yields CDR1 SGHNT and CDR2 YYREEE (reference sequence). Based on the CDR3 plus reference TRBV5-4 and TRBJ2-5, the full variable domain is ETGVTQSPTHLIKTRGQQVTLRCSSQSGHNTVSWYQQALGQGPQFIFQYYREEENGRGNFPPRFSGLQFPNYSSELNVNALELDDSALYLCASSSPTGVEETQYFGPGTRLLVL.

The chain carries TRBV2 and TRBJ1-2; TRBD1 matches at 7 bases. Trimming took 3 bases from V and 8 from J; bases not matched to a gene: 12. This CDR3 spans 15 amino acids. The germline V gene has CDR1 SNHLY and CDR2 FYNNEI. CDR3 protein: CASSDTRTGIRGYTF. CDR3 DNA: TGTGCCAGCAGTGATACTCGGACAGGTATCCGGGGCTACACCTTC.

A single count supports this clone. CDR3 amino acids: CASNSPHLEQYF. DNA for the CDR3: TGTGCCAGCAACTCCCCACACCTTGAGCAGTACTTC. This chain uses TRBV25-1 with TRBJ2-7; no firm D call. This CDR3 region has 12 residues. Germline lookup yields CDR1 MGHDK and CDR2 SYGVNS. V lost 7 bases, J lost 7 bases, and 14 bases lay in between.

Note on this clone: This CDR3 is also generated by other DNA sequences in the sample. The CDR3 DNA follows: TGCGCCAGCAGCCAAGAGGGGTATGGCTACACCTTC. Residues: CASSQEGYGYTF. The rearrangement joins TRBV5-1 to TRBJ1-2; D might be TRBD1 (5 bases). The V gene's germline CDR1 is SGHRS and CDR2 YFSETQ. V lost 4 bases to trimming and J lost 5 bases, with 9 bases between them. CDR3 length equals 12 residues.

The chain combines TRBV7-2 with TRBJ2-7; 11 nucleotides match TRBD1. V lost 5 bases and J lost 3; bases outside the gene matches: 6. Germline V gene data show CDR1 as SGHTA and CDR2 as FQGNSA. The CDR3 length is 15 residues. The CDR3, as DNA: TGTGCCAGCAGCATCTCCGGGACAGGGGGCTACGAGCAGTACTTC. It codes for CASSISGTGGYEQYF.

The chain couples TRBV4-1 to TRBJ1-2; no definite D call. Germline V gene sequence: CDR1 MGHRA, CDR2 YSYEKL. The V gene lost 0 bases and the J gene lost 4 bases, with 12 bases spanning the gap. The CDR3 loop spans 15 amino acids. As DNA, the CDR3 is TGCGCCAGCAGCCAAGATCAACACGGCCCCTATGGCTACACCTTC. The encoded protein is CASSQDQHGPYGYTF.

The V gene is TRBV6-6, the J gene TRBJ1-3; D is ambiguous. The CDR3 has 15 amino acids. V lost 3 bases and J 0 bases, leaving 9 bases between the germline ends. Germline CDR1 reads MNHNY; CDR2 reads SVGAGI (reference sequence). CDR3 residues: CASSYGPISGNTIYF. Here the CDR3 DNA reads TGTGCCAGCAGTTATGGCCCCATCTCTGGAAACACCATATATTTT.

The chain recombines TRBV10-3 with TRBJ2-7, with D perhaps being TRBD1 or TRBD2 (7 bases each). V gave up 6 bases and J gave up 3 bases, with 21 bases separating them. Looked up from germline, CDR1 is ENHRY and CDR2 is SYGVKD. The length of the CDR3 is 16 residues. CDR3 in DNA: TGTGCCATCAGCGATGAGACAGGGAGGGTTAGCTACGAGCAGTACTTC. As protein: CAISDETGRVSYEQYF.